This is a list of T cell receptor beta chains from one sample in a study of neurological immune-mediated disorders. TCRdb re-called the 5' RACE reads through MiXCR, storing one row per CDR3 protein. In the table there are 65,000 to 75,000 distinct CDR3 sequences, over 4% of which are singletons. The specimen sequenced was PBMCs. These receptors came from a human donor with multiple sclerosis. The donor label of this sample is uncertain. Both conserved end residues are trimmed from each CDR3.

j_call v_call cdr3_aa
TRBJ2-7 TRBV5-1 ASSLEVLAGDFSYEQY
TRBJ1-5 TRBV2 ASSLRGRAGQPQH
TRBJ2-3 TRBV4-1 ASSRLEGTDTQY
TRBJ1-1 TRBV12-3/TRBV12-4 ASSPPKHTEAF
TRBJ1-1 TRBV12-3/TRBV12-4 ASSKRDRGIEAF
TRBJ2-7 TRBV4-2 ASSQGAGWAYEQY
TRBJ2-1 TRBV5-1 ASSLTLAGKNEQF
TRBJ2-1 TRBV9 ASSMRTEKPYNEQF
TRBJ1-2 TRBV5-1 ASSYRAQRYGYT
TRBJ2-3 TRBV5-1 ASSLGRGGTDTQY
TRBJ2-1 TRBV12-3/TRBV12-4 ASSLAIGTGYEQF
TRBJ1-6 TRBV10-3 ATTREGGQNLGSYNSPLH
TRBJ1-1 TRBV5-1 ASSLGAGIGRTEAF
TRBJ2-7 TRBV4-1 ASSLAPTNYEQY
TRBJ1-1 TRBV12-3/TRBV12-4 ASSLAVRTGEAF
TRBJ2-2 TRBV5-1 ASSLAHTGELF
TRBJ2-5 TRBV11-2 ASSFGTSEETQY
TRBJ1-2 TRBV10-3 AIQQGDYYGYT
TRBJ2-5 TRBV11-2 ASSSGRKAQETQY
TRBJ2-1 TRBV20-1 SARVRKPGSSYNEQF
TRBJ2-2 TRBV5-1 ASTGLANTGELF
TRBJ2-7 TRBV10-3 AISGSGGRNYEQY
TRBJ2-2 TRBV20-1 SAPSGTANTGELF
TRBJ2-7 TRBV5-1 ASSLGDKTYEQY
TRBJ2-1 TRBV20-1 SALRTSANNEQF
TRBJ1-1 TRBV9 ASSPWDRETEAF
TRBJ2-3 TRBV5-1 ASISYDGGADTQY
TRBJ1-2 TRBV5-1 ASSLEQGIDGYT
TRBJ1-1 TRBV27 ASSLWRGTEAF
TRBJ2-1 TRBV5-1 ASGNRLASYNEQF
TRBJ1-1 TRBV7-9 ASSSQVGTEAF
TRBJ2-7 TRBV9 ASSVDPNQDYEQY
TRBJ1-1 TRBV6-5 ASSYSSSQGSPEAF
TRBJ1-2 TRBV6-6 ASSYGGQGYT
TRBJ2-3 TRBV7-2 ASSLGTSGGPYTDTQY
TRBJ2-3 TRBV5-1 ASSPHGGYTDTQY
TRBJ1-1 TRBV11-2 ASSLEPRGGRVAF
TRBJ2-1 TRBV15 ATQDGSGEYYNEQF
TRBJ1-1 TRBV20-1 SARRGANTEAF
TRBJ2-7 TRBV5-1 ASSPGTGVSYEQY
TRBJ1-1 TRBV20-1 SARTGTINTEAF
TRBJ2-5 TRBV7-9 ASSPLAKYLQETQY
TRBJ1-4 TRBV5-1 ASSLGRRAFNEKLF
TRBJ1-6 TRBV14 ASSQDRLLPLH
TRBJ1-2 TRBV5-6 ASSNSGDGYT
TRBJ2-3 TRBV5-5 ASSLGGYTDTQY
TRBJ2-2 TRBV7-6 ASSFSKMTGELF
TRBJ1-2 TRBV5-1 ASSLIGTTGYT
TRBJ1-5 TRBV20-1 SARIPNQPQH
TRBJ2-7 TRBV20-1 SETGRHPYEQY
TRBJ2-7 TRBV7-9 ASSMSDYEQY
TRBJ2-1 TRBV12-3/TRBV12-4 ASSPDSYNEQF
TRBJ1-2 TRBV11-2 ASSFGTAESGYT
TRBJ2-3 TRBV5-1 ASSLGRGGRPDTQY
TRBJ2-7 TRBV5-1 ASSLIPENEQY
TRBJ2-7 TRBV9 ASSVEGGKSYEQY